This record covers a single T cell receptor (beta chain). Antigen: not known. Germline V gene lookup returns CDR1 SQVTM and CDR2 ANQGSEA. Trimming took off 1 base at V and 0 bases at J, with 7 bases between the two ends. The length of the CDR3 is 13 residues. The sample is drawn from a study of identical twins. Study-level findings and limits: With monozygotic twins, out-of-frame TCR alpha sharing exceeded what models estimated.

Template switching (which added a universal primer site) was used, and cDNA carried unique molecular identifiers. MiXCR, run by TCRdb on the 5' RACE reads, gives a single entry per CDR3 protein. The data contain about 190,000 distinct CDR3 sequences, 15% to 20% of them singletons. The sample was also reused in another study, on T cells expressing NK-cell markers. That work contributes: The sorts in several experiments were restricted to alpha-beta TCR T cells by an anti-gamma-delta TCR antibody.

Sequences were obtained from CD8+ T cells sorted from blood. The gene calls are TRBV29-1 and TRBJ2-7; D is unclear. The clonotype originates from a young woman in good health. CDR3 DNA: TGCAGCGTTGAAGTCGCGAGCTCCTACGAGCAGTACTTC. Amino acids: CSVEVASSYEQYF.